Shown below are 3 T cell receptor beta chains from a single sample sequenced in a study of T cell responses to AZD1222 COVID-19 vaccine. Here immunoSEQ multiplex PCR was the method, and the copy in TCRdb shows in-frame clones only, minus some. This sample has roughly 150,000 clones; about nine tenths occur once, and the top ten carry around 6%. The sample consisted of peripheral blood, taken on day 0 of AZD1222 vaccination. The receptors were gathered from an adult in good health.

The chain combines TRBV10-3 with TRBJ1-1, with 9 bases fitting TRBD1. The CDR3 is made up of 12 amino acids. V shed 7 bases, J shed 4 bases, and the junction held 1 base outside the gene matches. The germline V gene encodes CDR1 ENHRY and CDR2 SYGVKD. CDR3 region: CAIMGQGTEAFF. CDR3 DNA sequence: TGTGCCATCATGGGACAGGGCACTGAAGCTTTCTTT.

This clone was counted once. The V gene is TRBV28, the J gene TRBJ1-4; D not certain. The CDR3 extends over 13 amino acids. Germline V gene data show CDR1 as MDHEN and CDR2 as SYDVKM. V gave up 5 bases and J gave up 3 bases, with 7 bases separating them. CDR3 sequence (DNA): TGTGCCAGCAGTGTTATCCCTAATGAAAAACTGTTTTTT. This gives the protein CASSVIPNEKLFF.

This clone was counted between two and nine times. V and J are TRBV2 and TRBJ2-4; D not resolved. With 5 bases removed from V and 1 base from J, the gap between germline ends came to 3 bases. The CDR3 runs 12 residues. Germline values: CDR1 SNHLY, CDR2 FYNNEI. The chain's CDR3 is CASSNAKNIQYF. CDR3 DNA sequence: TGTGCCAGCAGTAATGCCAAAAACATTCAGTACTTC.